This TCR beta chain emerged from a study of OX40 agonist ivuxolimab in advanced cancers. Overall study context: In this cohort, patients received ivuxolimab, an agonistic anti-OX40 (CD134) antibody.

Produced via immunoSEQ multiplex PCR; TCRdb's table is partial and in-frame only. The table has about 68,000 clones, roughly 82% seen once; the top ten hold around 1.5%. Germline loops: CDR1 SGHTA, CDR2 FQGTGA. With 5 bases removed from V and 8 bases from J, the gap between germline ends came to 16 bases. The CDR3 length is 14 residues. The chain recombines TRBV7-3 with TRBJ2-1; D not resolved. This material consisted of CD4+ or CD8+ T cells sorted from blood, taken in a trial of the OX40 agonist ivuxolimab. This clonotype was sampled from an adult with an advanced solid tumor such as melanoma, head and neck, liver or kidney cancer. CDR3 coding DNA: TGTGCCAGCAGCCCAACCGCAACGTCCGATGAGCAGTTCTTC. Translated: CASSPTATSDEQFF.